The 13 T cell receptor beta chains in this list originate from one sample, sequenced in a study of blood T cell repertoires in COVID-19. Profiling relied on immunoSEQ multiplex PCR, and the TCRdb table lists in-frame clones only, not all of them. The table shows about 220,000 clones, with over 75% occurring only once. The sample comprised peripheral blood. The source of these receptors is a human donor in a cohort sampled during active COVID-19.

The V gene is TRBV15, the J gene TRBJ1-4; 7 positions match TRBD1. The CDR3 length is 16 residues. V lost 1 base to trimming and J lost 4 bases; unmatched junction nucleotides: 6. Germline CDR1 LNHNV, CDR2 YYDKDF (reference sequence). The CDR3 DNA reads as TGTGCCACCAGCAGAGGCGAGGGGGCATTTAATGAAAAACTGTTTTTT. This gives the protein CATSRGEGAFNEKLFF.

The rearrangement joins TRBV11-2 to TRBJ2-7; D possibly corresponds to TRBD1 (6 bases). The ends were cut back, 5 bases at V and 5 bases at J, with 13 bases in the middle. This CDR3 spans 13 amino acids. The V gene's germline CDR1 is SGHAT and CDR2 FQNNGV. The CDR3 loop is CASSLDRNHEQYF. The CDR3 nucleotides are TGTGCCAGCAGCCTTGACAGGAACCACGAGCAGTACTTC.

V usage is TRBV19 and J usage is TRBJ2-7, with 12 nucleotides matching TRBD2. CDR1 and CDR2 from the germline V gene are LNHDA and SQIVND (reference sequence). Trimming cost V 8 bases and J 4 bases; bases outside gene matches: 9. The CDR3 is 15 amino acids. This CDR3 is CASRPPSGRAYEQYF. The CDR3 coding sequence is TGTGCCAGTCGCCCCCCTAGCGGGAGGGCTTACGAGCAGTACTTC. Filled out from reference TRBV19 and TRBJ2-7, the complete variable domain reads DGGITQSPKYLFRKEGQNVTLSCEQNLNHDAMYWYRQDPGQGLRLIYYSQIVNDFQKGDIAEGYSVSREKKESFPLTVTSAQKNPTAFYLCASRPPSGRAYEQYFGPGTRLTVT.

The genes are TRBV28 and TRBJ2-3, with 10 bases lining up with TRBD2. Germline loops: CDR1 MDHEN, CDR2 SYDVKM. The CDR3 loop spans 12 amino acids. The trim removed 11 bases at V and 8 bases at J, leaving 7 bases unmatched. The CDR3 sequence is CAAWTSGLTQYF. The CDR3 DNA is TGTGCCGCCTGGACTAGCGGACTTACGCAGTATTTT.

The table lists this clone with a few counts. This chain links TRBV5-4 with TRBJ2-7, with a tentative D call TRBD1 (6 bases). V dropped 4 bases and J dropped 0 bases, with 17 bases sitting between them. Per germline, CDR1 SGHNT and CDR2 YYREEE (reference sequence). The CDR3 length is 16 residues. The CDR3 here is CASSQDSNVFSYEQYF. CDR3 DNA sequence: TGTGCCAGCAGCCAGGACAGCAACGTTTTCTCCTACGAGCAGTACTTC. Supplemented by reference TRBV5-4 and TRBJ2-7, the full variable domain reads ETGVTQSPTHLIKTRGQQVTLRCSSQSGHNTVSWYQQALGQGPQFIFQYYREEENGRGNFPPRFSGLQFPNYSSELNVNALELDDSALYLCASSQDSNVFSYEQYFGPGTRLTVT.

This sequence joins TRBV19 and TRBJ1-6; D is uncertain. There are 14 residues in the CDR3. CDR1 is LNHDA, CDR2 SQIVND, per germline (reference sequence). Trimming took 7 bases from V and 0 from J, leaving 7 bases between them. The CDR3 bases are TGTGCCAGTACAAGGAGCTCCTATAATTCACCCCTCCACTTT. It encodes CASTRSSYNSPLHF.

The chain links TRBV7-3 to TRBJ1-4; no definite D call. CDR3 size: 13 residues. V was pared by 5 bases and J by 2 bases, with 6 bases between. CDR1 and CDR2 from the germline V gene are SGHTA and FQGTGA. DNA for the CDR3: TGTGCCAGCAGCCCCCAGACTAATGAAAAACTGTTTTTT. Protein product: CASSPQTNEKLFF.

The gene calls are TRBV10-2 and TRBJ2-3; possibly TRBD2 for D (5 bases). Trimming stripped 2 bases from V and 0 bases from J, with 12 bases between. Germline V CDR1 and CDR2: WSHSY, SAAADI. The CDR3 has 16 residues. The CDR3 sequence: CASSEARGASTDTQYF. DNA of the CDR3: TGCGCCAGCAGTGAGGCCCGGGGTGCTAGCACAGATACGCAGTATTTT.

The rearrangement joins TRBV7-2 to TRBJ2-7; 13 bases align to TRBD2. The germline CDR1 and CDR2 sequences are SGHTA and FQGNSA. V gave up 2 bases and J gave up 4 bases; unmatched junction bases: 2. The CDR3 has 15 amino acids. CDR3: CASSLRTSGSYEQYF. The CDR3 DNA is TGTGCCAGCAGCTTAAGGACTAGCGGGAGTTACGAGCAGTACTTC.

The DNA of the CDR3 is TGTGCCAGCAGTGGATTAGCGGGAGGGAACACCGGGGAGCTGTTTTTT. It is translated as CASSGLAGGNTGELFF. The chain couples TRBV6-4 to TRBJ2-2, with 10 bases fitting TRBD2. CDR1 MRHNA and CDR2 SNTAGT come from the germline V gene. The CDR3 contains 16 residues. Trimming took 4 bases from V and 1 from J; bases not matched to a gene: 3.

V usage is TRBV28 and J usage is TRBJ2-7, with 8 nucleotides matching TRBD2. The CDR3 contains 15 residues. The V gene's germline CDR1 is MDHEN and CDR2 SYDVKM. V shed 5 bases, J shed 7 bases, and the junction held 13 bases outside the gene matches. CDR3 region: CASSQTGGVLREQYF. CDR3 nucleotide sequence: TGTGCCAGCAGTCAGACGGGGGGGGTTCTTCGAGAGCAGTACTTC.

The rearrangement joins TRBV4-2 to TRBJ2-5, with a tentative D call TRBD2 (6 bases). The germline V and J ends were trimmed by 0 bases and 7 bases, with 15 bases remaining between them. Germline CDR1 reads LGHNA; CDR2 reads YNFKEQ. The CDR3 runs 15 residues. CDR3 amino acids: CASSQEVRTGGTQYF. The CDR3 DNA reads as TGTGCCAGCAGCCAAGAGGTTCGGACCGGGGGGACCCAGTACTTC.

The rearrangement joins TRBV4-3 to TRBJ2-2; 8 positions match TRBD2. This CDR3 contains 14 residues. With 4 bases clipped from V and 7 bases from J, the junction kept 5 bases outside the gene matches. The V gene's germline CDR1 is LGHNA and CDR2 YSLEER. This chain's CDR3 is CASSPGLAGGELFF. DNA for the CDR3: TGCGCCAGCAGCCCAGGACTAGCCGGCGGGGAGCTGTTTTTT.